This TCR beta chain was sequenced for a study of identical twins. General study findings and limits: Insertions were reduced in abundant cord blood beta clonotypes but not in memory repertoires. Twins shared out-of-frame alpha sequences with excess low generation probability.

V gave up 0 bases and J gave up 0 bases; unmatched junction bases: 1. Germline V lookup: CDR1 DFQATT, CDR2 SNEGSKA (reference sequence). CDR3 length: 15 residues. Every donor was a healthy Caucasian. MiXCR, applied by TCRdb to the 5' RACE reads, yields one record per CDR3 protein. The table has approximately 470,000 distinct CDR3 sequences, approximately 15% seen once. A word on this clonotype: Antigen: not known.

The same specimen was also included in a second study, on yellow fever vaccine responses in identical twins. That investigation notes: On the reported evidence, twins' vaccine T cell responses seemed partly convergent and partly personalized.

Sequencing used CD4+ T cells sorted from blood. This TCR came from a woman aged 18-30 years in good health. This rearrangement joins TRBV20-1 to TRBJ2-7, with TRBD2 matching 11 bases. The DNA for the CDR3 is TGCAGTGCTAGAGATACTAGCGGGAGCTCCTACGAGCAGTACTTC. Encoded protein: CSARDTSGSSYEQYF.